This TCR beta chain was retrieved from a study of cytomegalovirus exposure and HLA in healthy donors (dated by TCRdb to about 2017). A note on the overall study: An earlier analysis of some 600 of the donors reported 276 Gb of sequence data and around 120 million unique TCR beta sequences obtained from about 180 million T cells. About 280 gigabases of sequencing data and around 80 million unique TCR sequences made up an early release that covered fewer than 650 HLA-typed donors. Of the roughly 400 genotyped donors, 65% to 90% fell in the genetic ancestry cluster associated with self-reported Caucasian donors. The study was designed to test whether signatures of past pathogen exposure could be identified by cataloging public T cell receptors. The T cell repertoires of around 670 subjects were profiled by immunosequencing and related to cytomegalovirus serostatus. In addition to the first cohort of hundreds of subjects, a separate validation cohort of 120 different subjects was used. To predict cytomegalovirus infection status, the study brought together high-throughput TCR immunosequencing, statistical association of individual TCRs with disease status, and machine learning. In a later analysis, previously published TCR beta repertoires from several hundred donors were re-analyzed and high-resolution HLA genotyping was added so that TCR occurrence patterns could be studied. The later analysis used no new phenotypic data to find candidate immune exposures, relying instead on TCR beta sequences and their occurrence across donors. An earlier analysis of fewer than 750 of the donors used high-throughput TCR beta sequencing to judge whether each TCR beta V gene segment behaved as functional or pseudogenic. Donor age, sex, ethnicity and CMV serostatus were compiled alongside the repertoire data. A later genetic analysis used genome-wide SNP genotypes for about 55% of the 666 donors, treating that subset as a discovery cohort. Every repertoire in the discovery cohort had been generated on one and the same sequencing platform. HLA typing included class I and class II loci at four-digit resolution. Typing coverage varied by locus: roughly 620-640 donors for A, B, C, DRB1 and DQB1; roughly 520 for DQA1; about 600 for DPA1; 400 to 480 for DPB1. Because of strong linkage in the cohort, roughly five DR-DQ haplotypes were treated as single units for association and clustering. Across some 400 genotyped donors of the cohort, an average of roughly 230,000 unique TCR beta nucleotide sequences per donor were sequenced, and roughly 20% of those sequences were non-productive. Overall results and qualifications from the work: Broadly in line with IMGT annotations, most TCR beta V segments showed up in productive rearrangements about 90% or about 30% of the time in an earlier analysis of roughly 590 of the donors. The sequencing pipeline was judged likely to have produced a cluster of highly shared sequence variants as a technical artifact. This cohort had only TCR beta chains sequenced, and the lack of alpha or paired-chain data limited which features could be detected. A further reported finding was that TCR beta sequences accurately predicted the HLA-A and HLA-B alleles for most subjects in the first cohort. A later genetic analysis reported fewer N-insertions in productive TCRs among donors in an Asian-associated ancestry cluster than the approximately 700-donor mean. Several of the top co-occurrence clusters appeared to be linked to parvovirus B19, influenza, CMV and Epstein-Barr virus, according to a later analysis. The classifier was reported to diagnose cytomegalovirus status with high specificity and sensitivity in both the original cohort and the validation cohort. The study listed 150 to 200 TCR beta chains as associated with cytomegalovirus. V-gene and J-gene trimming of TCR beta chains was associated with a missense DCLRE1C variant in a later genetic analysis, and the association was replicated in an independent cohort. In a later analysis, the rate of TCR association differed among HLA loci, with DRB1 alleles having the most associated TCRs and HLA-C alleles having the fewest. Compared with equally common non-associated chains, HLA-associated TCR beta chains in a later analysis were more clonally expanded and had lower generation probabilities. A later analysis found that most CMV-associated TCR beta chains appeared HLA-restricted, with HLA associations seemingly driven largely by CMV exposure. Correlated functional status among segregating V segments might reflect linkage disequilibrium, but an unknown experimental factor could not be ruled out. At a false discovery rate of 0.05, a later analysis linked around 15,000 TCR beta sequences to specific HLA alleles. HLA typing was unavailable for some donors at each locus, so association tests used only the typed subset. Most TCR sequences were observed very rarely across donors, whereas some public TCRs were present in many individuals. When HLA alleles, especially DR and DQ, strongly co-occurred, attributing TCR associations to individual alleles was difficult. The presence/absence analyses assumed that sequencing depth was roughly uniform across donors, and that assumption may not be true. The only immune exposure information available for the cohort was CMV serostatus. According to the authors, the approach could potentially be generalized to other disease states and immunological phenotypes. A few of the identified cytomegalovirus-associated TCR beta chains were confirmed in vitro to be specific for cytomegalovirus antigens. Because counts were too low, about 18 rarely observed V segments, including chromosome 9 orphons, were excluded from the earlier analysis of a few hundred of the donors.

The cohort consisted of 650 to 700 healthy bone marrow donors. At the time of sampling, every cohort member was nominally healthy, though immune exposures that went unrecorded were likely present. The donor tested CMV seronegative, placing the donor among the 350 or so seronegative members of the cohort. Every donor gave a peripheral blood sample, and the peripheral blood mononuclear cells from that sample were used for TCR beta sequencing. Genomic DNA extraction from the blood cell samples was performed with the Qiagen DNeasy Blood Extraction Kit. As to this clone: Which antigen it targets is not known. Base qualities are not at hand, and no much larger clone is one base apart.

Libraries were built with the immunoSEQ multiplex PCR assay. For the multiplex PCR, a mixture combining 60 forward primers for TCR Vbeta segments and 13 reverse primers for TCR Jbeta segments was used. Amplification of the CDR3 region of rearranged TCR beta genes was performed with a multiplex PCR assay on genomic DNA. On the Illumina HiSeq System, the amplified TCR beta libraries were sequenced as 87-base-pair reads. The study's own analysis went as follows. A later analysis tallied 75 million to 95 million unique TCR beta chains across the 666 repertoires, and 10 million to 11 million of those chains were shared by two or more donors. To remove PCR and sequencing errors, raw reads were error-corrected and collapsed into unique sequences using a nearest-neighbor algorithm that merged closely related sequences. Alignment of CDR3 sequences to IMGT reference sequences was used to assign V, D and J gene segments. Each retained sequence needed at least a six-nucleotide match to both a V gene segment and a J gene segment. Rearrangements were called productive when the CDR3 lacked stop codons and stayed in frame with V and J; all others were non-productive. CDR3 was defined according to IMGT convention as the region running from the second conserved V-encoded cysteine to the conserved J-encoded phenylalanine. Sequences without an unambiguous match to a single V gene segment were excluded from the earlier analysis of a few hundred of the donors. An earlier analysis of fewer than 750 of the donors classified V segments as functional when productive rearrangements were above 56.7% and as segregating when the standard deviation between donors was above 5%. A statistical classification framework was built for diagnosing cytomegalovirus status from the catalog of TCR beta chain sequences. In a later analysis, V and J genes were assigned by comparing TCR nucleotide sequences against IMGT/GENE-DB human TR gene sequences. In a later analysis, CDR3 sequences and most-parsimonious VDJ recombination scenarios were assigned using the TCRdist pipeline. A later analysis defined each TCR beta chain by its CDR3 amino acid sequence plus V-gene family, and excluded reads lacking a unique V-gene family. To address suspected cross-contamination and a sequencing artifact, a later analysis removed approximately 600 highly shared, low-generation-probability nucleotide sequences. For each public chain, a later analysis derived a clonal expansion index from normalized ranks of inferred template counts within each repertoire. In a later analysis, generation probabilities were computed with a VDJ recombination model fitted to out-of-frame rearrangements, and the resulting probabilities were checked against IGoR. A later analysis scored TCR-TCR, TCR-HLA and TCR-CMV co-occurrence with hypergeometric tests, applying a repertoire-size bias correction to TCR pairs. False discovery rates were estimated in a later analysis by permuting HLA or CMV assignments 20 times. A later analysis grouped co-occurring TCRs with DBSCAN, adding TCRdist sequence similarity when clustering within HLA-allele-positive subsets. For co-occurrence clustering, repertoires with fewer than 30,000 or more than 120,000 public chains were excluded, along with roughly five repertoires with anomalous nucleotide sharing. In its TCRdb copy, this immuneACCESS table keeps in-frame sequences only and misses some clones. Where compared with another copy, unresolved V genes explain less than half of these, and the others have no known cause. Clonal size and the V and J genes are those of that table, whereas D and trimming came from the DNA. Present in this sample are over 150,000 clones, around nine tenths of which were seen just once. Around 0.85% of the sample lies in the top ten.

Sequenced sample: PBMCs. This clonotype originated in a young woman in good health and CMV-seronegative.

The CDR3 region reads CASRTGPYEQYF. The DNA is TGCGCCAGCCGGACAGGGCCCTACGAGCAGTACTTC. The rearranged segments are TRBV5-1 and TRBJ2-7, with 8 middle bases fitting TRBD1. From the germline V gene, CDR1 is SGHRS and CDR2 is YFSETQ. V lost 7 bases and J lost 2 bases, and the count of bases not matched to a germline gene is 2. The CDR3 has 12 amino acids, counting the end cysteine and phenylalanine. The entry retains the CDR3 DNA only, 36 bases that are in frame from base 1.